This entry lists 15 T cell receptor beta chains sequenced from one sample in a study of shared clonotypes between healthy human individuals. Clones were read by immunoSEQ multiplex PCR, and TCRdb kept only the in-frame ones, dropping some. The table includes about 1 million clones, around 76% detected once. Sequenced sample: memory CD4+ T cells sorted from blood. Subset: CD45RA-negative fraction. These receptors originate from a man aged 18 to 29 in good health.

This chain joins TRBV20-1 and TRBJ2-7, with TRBD1 matching 7 bases. The CDR3 has 11 amino acids. V lost 3 bases, J lost 9 bases, and 5 bases stayed unmatched. The V gene's germline CDR1 is DFQATT and CDR2 SNEGSKA (reference sequence). The CDR3 sequence is CSARVTGLQYF. CDR3 nucleotides: TGCAGTGCTAGGGTGACAGGGTTGCAGTACTTC.

This chain joins TRBV2 and TRBJ1-3; the D is unclear. Per germline, CDR1 SNHLY and CDR2 FYNNEI. CDR3 length equals 15 residues. V gave up 1 base and J gave up 0 bases, with 7 bases separating them. CDR3 coding DNA: TGTGCCAGCAGTGAAGTCAGGAGCTCTGGAAACACCATATATTTT. This gives the protein CASSEVRSSGNTIYF.

The chain joins TRBV4-3 to TRBJ2-1; 8 bases match TRBD2. Germline CDR1 is LGHNA and CDR2 is YSLEER. The CDR3 length is 16 residues. V was pared by 0 bases and J by 2 bases, with 3 bases of the junction left unmatched. In nucleotides, the CDR3 is TGCGCCAGCAGCCAAGACGGGGGGGGAGCCTACAATGAGCAGTTCTTC. It specifies CASSQDGGGAYNEQFF.

The rearrangement uses TRBV7-2 and TRBJ2-7; 10 positions agree with TRBD2. The CDR3 is made up of 14 amino acids. Losses at the gene ends were 4 bases for V and 5 bases for J; bases not matched to a gene: 5. Per germline, CDR1 SGHTA and CDR2 FQGNSA. CDR3 sequence reads: CASSSGLAVHEQYF. CDR3 DNA: TGTGCCAGCAGCTCCGGACTAGCGGTACACGAGCAGTACTTC.

This clone was observed a handful of times. V usage is TRBV7-8 and J usage is TRBJ1-2; D is unclear. CDR1 and CDR2 from the germline V gene are SGHVS and FQNEAQ. Trimming removed 2 bases at V and 8 bases at J, with 9 bases between. The CDR3 runs 12 residues. The CDR3 protein is CASSLPPGGYTF. The CDR3 DNA reads TGTGCCAGCAGCTTACCTCCTGGCGGCTACACCTTC.

This clone was counted a single time. The chain couples TRBV30 to TRBJ1-6; D perhaps matches TRBD1 (5 bases). Germline V gene lookup returns CDR1 GTSNPN and CDR2 SVGIG (reference sequence). Trimming left V 7 bases short and J 5 bases short, with 9 bases between. This CDR3 is built from 12 residues. DNA for the CDR3: TGTGCCTCCCAGGGAAATAATTCACCCCTCCACTTT. Translated: CASQGNNSPLHF.

The chain is built from TRBV19 and TRBJ2-7; D gene ambiguous. This CDR3 has 18 residues. The germline CDR1 and CDR2 sequences are LNHDA and SQIVND (reference sequence). V was shortened by 5 bases and J by 0 bases, with 23 bases between the two germline ends. CDR3 nucleotides: TGTGCCAGTAGTGTTTCGGCCGGGTCAGAATTTAGCTCCTACGAGCAGTACTTC. It encodes CASSVSAGSEFSSYEQYF.

CDR3 in amino acids: CASYKAASYNEQFF. The DNA of the CDR3 is TGTGCCAGCTACAAAGCGGCCTCTTACAATGAGCAGTTCTTC. The genes are TRBV6-5 and TRBJ2-1; tentatively, D is TRBD2 (5 bases). Germline V gene sequence: CDR1 MNHEY, CDR2 SVGAGI. The CDR3 totals 14 residues. Trimming stripped 8 bases from V and 4 bases from J, with 15 bases between.

The V gene is TRBV4-1, the J gene TRBJ2-5; weak D call: TRBD2 (6 bases). Germline CDR1 and CDR2: MGHRA and YSYEKL. This CDR3 is 15 amino acids long. V lost 0 bases and J 4 bases, leaving 12 bases between the germline ends. The DNA of the CDR3 is TGCGCCAGCAGCCAAGATCCCGGACTATTAGAGACCCAGTACTTC. Its protein is CASSQDPGLLETQYF.

This clone was observed a few times. The chain carries TRBV10-3 and TRBJ2-7; 10 bases agree with TRBD2. This CDR3 region has 13 residues. Per germline, CDR1 ENHRY and CDR2 SYGVKD. V gave up 10 bases and J gave up 6 bases; unmatched junction bases: 9. Here the CDR3 DNA reads TGTGCCACAGCAGGCCTAGCGGGAGTCGAGCAGTACTTC. Translated, it gives CATAGLAGVEQYF.

This clone was seen a few times. The gene calls are TRBV27 and TRBJ1-4, with D unclear. Germline loops: CDR1 MNHEY, CDR2 SMNVEV (reference sequence). V shed 2 bases and J shed 5 bases, with 15 bases lying between them. The CDR3 length is 16 residues. DNA of the CDR3: TGTGCCAGCAGTTTAGAGGGTAGGAGGGCCAATGAAAAACTGTTTTTT. Translating it yields CASSLEGRRANEKLFF.

The chain has TRBV5-5 and TRBJ1-2; D is unclear. The germline V gene encodes CDR1 SGHKS and CDR2 YYEKEE (reference sequence). The CDR3 spans 14 residues. Between the trimmed V and J ends, which lost 0 bases and 0 bases, there was a span of 6 bases. CDR3 sequence (DNA): TGTGCCAGCAGCTTGGCGGCTTCTAACTATGGCTACACCTTC. Its translation is CASSLAASNYGYTF.

The rearrangement links TRBV7-9 to TRBJ1-2, with a tentative D call TRBD1 (5 bases). V was shortened by 3 bases and J by 8 bases, with 10 bases between the two germline ends. CDR3 length equals 12 residues. Looked up from germline, CDR1 is SEHNR and CDR2 is FQNEAQ (reference sequence). CDR3 amino acids: CASSLGGVGYTF. The CDR3 DNA sequence: TGTGCCAGCAGCTTGGGAGGGGTCGGCTACACCTTC.

The rearrangement uses TRBV6-6 and TRBJ1-1, with 8 nucleotides matching TRBD1. The CDR3 extends over 16 amino acids. Germline V gives CDR1 MNHNY, CDR2 SVGAGI (reference sequence). Unmatched junction bases numbered 12, after V lost 8 bases and J lost 1 base. The CDR3 protein is CASGRPGTGGNTEAFF. Written as DNA, the CDR3 is TGTGCCAGCGGACGACCCGGGACAGGTGGGAACACTGAAGCTTTCTTT.

The rearrangement links TRBV19 to TRBJ2-2; D not resolved. With 7 bases removed from V and 1 base from J, the gap between germline ends came to 19 bases. The CDR3 consists of 17 residues. Germline values: CDR1 LNHDA, CDR2 SQIVND (reference sequence). This chain's CDR3 is CASTPRPGRVNTGELFF. Written as DNA, the CDR3 is TGTGCCAGTACCCCCCGACCCGGGCGAGTGAACACCGGGGAGCTGTTTTTT.